These T cell receptor beta chains were read from a single sample in a study of high-grade serous ovarian cancer treatment subgroups. Repertoires were generated with immunoSEQ multiplex PCR, while TCRdb's copy carries only in-frame clones and drops some. The table lists approximately 40,000 clones, about 79% of them singletons. The source material was tumor tissue. The receptor set was obtained from a human donor with high-grade serous ovarian cancer. Each CDR3 is given with its conserved first and last residue. D genes are given only for firm matches. Only some rows state a clone size, as once, few, many or a class for expanded clones.

j_call v_call clone_size d_call cdr3_aa cdr3_nt
TRBJ1-5 TRBV6-1 . . CASRGFAAGQPQHF TGTGCCAGCAGGGGGTTTGCGGCTGGGCAGCCCCAGCATTTT
TRBJ2-4 TRBV18 . . CASSPLKNIQYF TGTGCCAGCTCACCCCTGAAAAACATTCAGTACTTC
TRBJ2-7 TRBV5-1 . . CASSLGLGTSAYEQYF TGCGCCAGCAGCTTGGGGCTCGGGACATCCGCCTACGAGCAGTACTTC
TRBJ2-7 TRBV5-4 . TRBD2 CASTQKGGRAKQYF TGTGCCAGCACCCAAAAGGGCGGGAGGGCCAAGCAGTACTTC
TRBJ1-2 TRBV19 . . CASSIGRVENYGYTF TGTGCCAGTAGTATAGGCAGGGTGGAGAACTATGGCTACACCTTC
TRBJ1-2 TRBV29-1 . . CSALPGAGYGYTF TGCAGCGCCCTCCCGGGGGCCGGCTATGGCTACACCTTC
TRBJ2-1 TRBV7-2 . . CASSLFKGWGEQFF TGTGCCAGCAGCTTGTTCAAGGGATGGGGTGAGCAGTTCTTC
TRBJ2-1 TRBV7-6 . TRBD2 CASSLLAETYNEQFF TGTGCCAGCAGCTTACTAGCGGAGACCTACAATGAGCAGTTCTTC
TRBJ1-2 TRBV20-1 once . CSFRRTYGYTF TGCAGCTTTCGGCGGACATATGGCTACACCTTC
TRBJ2-6 TRBV5-5 . . CASSLYAAPSGANVLTF TGTGCCAGCAGCTTGTACGCGGCCCCCTCTGGGGCCAACGTCCTGACTTTC
TRBJ2-3 TRBV7-8 . . CASSHPLGDTQYF TGTGCCAGCAGCCACCCTCTGGGGGATACGCAGTATTTT
TRBJ1-5 TRBV6-5 once . CASSPLPGGVEPQHF TGTGCCAGCAGTCCCCTGCCCGGGGGCGTAGAGCCCCAGCATTTT
TRBJ1-2 TRBV5-4 . TRBD1 CASSYVTGGAISGYTF TGTGCCAGCAGCTATGTCACAGGGGGCGCAATCTCTGGCTACACCTTC
TRBJ2-3 TRBV11-2 . TRBD2 CASSLALAGSTDTQYF TGTGCCAGCAGCTTAGCGCTAGCGGGTTCCACAGATACGCAGTATTTT
TRBJ2-2 TRBV19 . . CASSIPDKVNTGELFF TGTGCCAGTAGTATCCCCGACAAGGTGAACACCGGGGAGCTGTTTTTT
TRBJ2-2 TRBV5-8 once TRBD2 CASSLYSSGRASGELFF TGTGCCAGCAGCTTGTATTCTAGCGGGAGGGCGTCCGGGGAGCTGTTTTTT
TRBJ2-5 TRBV5-1 . TRBD2 CASSSGLAGETQYF TGCGCCAGCAGCTCGGGACTAGCTGGAGAGACCCAGTACTTC
TRBJ2-2 TRBV19 . TRBD2 CASRSGRGDTGELFF TGTGCCAGTAGAAGCGGGAGAGGGGACACCGGGGAGCTGTTTTTT
TRBJ2-2 TRBV15 . . CATSRGGRNTGELFF TGTGCCACCAGCAGGGGGGGACGGAACACCGGGGAGCTGTTTTTT
TRBJ2-7 TRBV28 once . CASSGPRAAPSYEQYF TGTGCCAGCAGCGGGCCCCGGGCGGCCCCATCCTACGAGCAGTACTTC
TRBJ2-3 TRBV7-8 . . CASSFRLGGSTDTQYF TGTGCCAGCAGCTTTCGGTTGGGCGGTAGCACAGATACGCAGTATTTT
TRBJ1-2 TRBV5-6 . . CASSLVKVGNYGYTF TGTGCCAGCAGCTTGGTAAAGGTGGGAAACTATGGCTACACCTTC
TRBJ1-5 TRBV5-5 . . CASSLDWRGNQPQHF TGTGCCAGCAGCTTGGATTGGAGAGGCAATCAGCCCCAGCATTTT
TRBJ2-2 TRBV27 . TRBD2 CASRRGELSGELFF TGTGCCAGCAGGCGGGGGGAGCTAAGCGGGGAGCTGTTTTTT
TRBJ2-4 TRBV7-2 . . CASSLGEVKNIQYF TGTGCCAGCAGCTTAGGGGAGGTCAAAAACATTCAGTACTTC
TRBJ2-7 TRBV7-3 . . CASSLTALGSPGEQYF TGTGCCAGCAGCTTAACGGCGTTGGGTTCCCCAGGAGAGCAGTACTTC
TRBJ2-3 TRBV19 . . CASSSGPWGTQYF TGTGCCAGTAGTTCTGGGCCTTGGGGGACGCAGTATTTT
TRBJ2-5 TRBV19 . . CASSRPETGRGTQYF TGTGCCAGTAGTAGACCCGAGACAGGGAGGGGGACCCAGTACTTC
TRBJ2-2 TRBV9 once . CASSVEWGRAGELFF TGTGCCAGCAGCGTAGAATGGGGCAGGGCCGGGGAGCTGTTTTTT
TRBJ2-3 TRBV27 . TRBD2 CASSREASGDIADTQYF TGTGCCAGCAGCCGGGAGGCTAGCGGGGACATTGCAGATACGCAGTATTTT
TRBJ2-7 TRBV4-3 . TRBD1 CASSQGTGNSYEQYF TGCGCCAGCAGCCAAGGGACAGGGAATTCCTACGAGCAGTACTTC